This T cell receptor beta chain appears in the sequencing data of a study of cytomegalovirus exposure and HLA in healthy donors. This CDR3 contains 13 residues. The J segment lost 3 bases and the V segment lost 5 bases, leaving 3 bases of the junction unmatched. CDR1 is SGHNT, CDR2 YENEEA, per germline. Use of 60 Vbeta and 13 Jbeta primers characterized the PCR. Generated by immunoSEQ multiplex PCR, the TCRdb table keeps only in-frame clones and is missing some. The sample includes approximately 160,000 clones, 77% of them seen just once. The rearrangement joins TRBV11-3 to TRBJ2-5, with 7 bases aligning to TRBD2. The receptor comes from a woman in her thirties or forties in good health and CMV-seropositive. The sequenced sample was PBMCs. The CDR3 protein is CASSLAEKETQYF. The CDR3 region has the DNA TGTGCCAGCAGCCTAGCGGAGAAAGAGACCCAGTACTTC.